These 9 T cell receptor beta chains came from one sample sequenced in a study of OX40 agonist ivuxolimab in advanced cancers. Here immunoSEQ multiplex PCR was the method, and the copy in TCRdb shows in-frame clones only, minus some. The sample consists of approximately 68,000 clones, around nine tenths of them appearing once. This material consisted of CD4+ or CD8+ T cells sorted from blood, taken in a trial of the OX40 agonist ivuxolimab. Every receptor here comes from an adult with an advanced solid tumor such as melanoma, head and neck, liver or kidney cancer.

Comments on this clone: Other DNA variants within this sample encode the same CDR3. The chain employs TRBV29-1 and TRBJ1-1; 9 nucleotides agree with TRBD1. The germline V gene encodes CDR1 SQVTM and CDR2 ANQGSEA. The CDR3 consists of 11 residues. Losses at the gene ends were 7 bases for V and 5 bases for J; bases not matched to a gene: 2. The CDR3 spells CSGDRETEAFF. CDR3 DNA: TGCAGCGGGGACAGGGAGACTGAAGCTTTCTTT.

The chain couples TRBV9 to TRBJ1-2, with 11 bases lining up with TRBD1. In germline, CDR1 is SGDLS, CDR2 YYNGEE. Unmatched junction bases numbered 5, after V lost 3 bases and J lost 4 bases. The CDR3 loop spans 15 amino acids. CDR3 bases: TGTGCCAGCAGCGAGCGGACAGGGGGCACCTATGGCTACACCTTC. Its protein product is CASSERTGGTYGYTF.

V is TRBV5-5 and J is TRBJ2-5, with TRBD2 as a possible D gene (5 bases). The CDR3 has 15 residues. The germline CDR1 and CDR2 sequences are SGHKS and YYEKEE (reference sequence). Trimming cost V 4 bases and J 1 base, with 14 bases left between them. The DNA of the CDR3 is TGTGCCAGCAGCAAAGGAGGACTCCGCCAAGAGACCCAGTACTTC. Its translation: CASSKGGLRQETQYF.

This chain links TRBV7-9 with TRBJ2-5; D is unclear. The ends were cut back, 3 bases at V and 5 bases at J, with 4 bases in the middle. The CDR3 spans 11 residues. Per germline, CDR1 SEHNR and CDR2 FQNEAQ (reference sequence). This CDR3 is CASSLSETQYF. CDR3 sequence (DNA): TGTGCCAGCAGCTTGTCCGAGACCCAGTACTTC. Drawing the rest from reference TRBV7-9 and TRBJ2-5, the complete variable domain is DTGVSQNPRHKITKRGQNVTFRCDPISEHNRLYWYRQTLGQGPEFLTYFQNEAQLEKSRLLSDRFSAERPKGSFSTLEIQRTEQGDSAMYLCASSLSETQYFGPGTRLLVL.

J is TRBJ2-6 and V is TRBV9; tentative D call: TRBD2 (6 bases). The CDR3 covers 17 residues. V was trimmed by 0 bases and J by 2 bases, leaving 12 bases between them. Germline V gives CDR1 SGDLS, CDR2 YYNGEE. CDR3 nucleotide sequence: TGTGCCAGCAGCGTAGAAGTAGGGAGGACTGGGGCCAACGTCCTGACTTTC. It encodes CASSVEVGRTGANVLTF.

CDR3 amino acids: CASSMGPGFGAFF. In DNA form, the CDR3 reads TGTGCCAGTAGTATGGGTCCGGGTTTCGGAGCTTTCTTT. The chain links TRBV19 to TRBJ1-1; D is unclear. With 3 bases removed from V and 10 bases from J, the gap between germline ends came to 15 bases. This CDR3 has 13 residues. Germline CDR1 LNHDA, CDR2 SQIVND (reference sequence).

This rearrangement joins TRBV28 to TRBJ2-3; the match to TRBD1 covers 7 bases. CDR1 is MDHEN, CDR2 SYDVKM, per germline. The CDR3 is 15 amino acids. V dropped 5 bases and J dropped 3; count of bases not matched to a gene: 8. In DNA, the CDR3 is TGTGCCAGCAGTACCACAGGGGTCGGTACAGATACGCAGTATTTT. Protein: CASSTTGVGTDTQYF.

The chain couples TRBV30 to TRBJ2-7, with D unresolved. The CDR3 loop spans 14 amino acids. Trimming shortened V by 2 bases and J by 4 bases, and 15 bases separated the two germline ends. Germline lookup yields CDR1 GTSNPN and CDR2 SVGIG (reference sequence). CDR3 amino acids: CAWSPPGRPYEQYF. The CDR3 bases are TGTGCCTGGAGTCCACCGGGCCGCCCGTACGAGCAGTACTTC.

V and J are TRBV12-5 and TRBJ2-1; D is perhaps TRBD1 (6 bases). Germline V CDR1 and CDR2: LGHNT, FRNRAP. Trimming pared 6 bases from V and 6 bases from J, leaving 18 bases between. The CDR3 has 15 residues. DNA of the CDR3: TGTGCTAGTGGCCGAGGGGGTGATGGGCCCAATGAGCAGTTCTTC. Its translation: CASGRGGDGPNEQFF.